This TCR beta chain was captured in a study of shared clonotypes between healthy human individuals. Broader study findings: Sequencing depth was a factor that was expected to affect clonotype sharing among donors.

At a deep level, the assay was run. Every subset had its genomic DNA shared out evenly among several immunoSEQ plates. The protocol was immunoSEQ multiplex PCR, while the TCRdb copy is restricted to in-frame clones and leaves out a portion. Of around 1 million clones in the sample, around 80% are singletons; the top ten hold approximately 1.5%. The CDR3 runs to 15 residues. Germline V gives CDR1 SGDLS, CDR2 YYNGEE. The ends lost 4 bases at V and 4 bases at J; junction bases unmatched: 5. As regards this clone: The target antigen is unknown. This specimen includes other DNA sequences encoding the same CDR3.

This chain joins TRBV9 and TRBJ2-1; 10 bases fit TRBD1. Sequencing was performed on memory CD4+ T cells sorted from blood. Sample subset: CD45RA-negative fraction. The clonotype was recovered from a young man in good health. The CDR3 DNA reads as TGTGCCAGCAGCATCCGGGACAGGGGTTACAATGAGCAGTTCTTC. Translation: CASSIRDRGYNEQFF. Full variable domain (rest looked up from reference TRBV9 and TRBJ2-1): DSGVTQTPKHLITATGQRVTLRCSPRSGDLSVYWYQQSLDQGLQFLIQYYNGEERAKGNILERFSAQQFPDLHSELNLSSLELGDSALYFCASSIRDRGYNEQFFGPGTRLTVL.